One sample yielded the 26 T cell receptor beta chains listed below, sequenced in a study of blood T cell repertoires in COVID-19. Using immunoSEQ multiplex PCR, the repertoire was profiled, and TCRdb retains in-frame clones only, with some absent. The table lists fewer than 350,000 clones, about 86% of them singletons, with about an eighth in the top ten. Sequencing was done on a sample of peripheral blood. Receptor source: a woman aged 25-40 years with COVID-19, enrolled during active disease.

The CDR3 loop reads CASSEGAGGLSDEQFF. CDR3 nucleotide sequence: TGTGCCAGCAGTGAAGGGGCGGGGGGCCTATCGGATGAGCAGTTCTTC. The chain recombines TRBV2 with TRBJ2-1; 8 bases agree with TRBD2. Germline CDR1 SNHLY, CDR2 FYNNEI. The CDR3 consists of 16 residues. The junction had 10 bases not matched to a gene; V was cut back by 1 base and J by 8 bases.

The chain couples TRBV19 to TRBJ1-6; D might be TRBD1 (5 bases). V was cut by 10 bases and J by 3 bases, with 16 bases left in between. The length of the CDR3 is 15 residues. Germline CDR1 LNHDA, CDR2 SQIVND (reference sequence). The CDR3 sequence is CATKTKTVYNSPLHF. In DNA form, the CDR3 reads TGTGCCACGAAAACGAAGACAGTCTATAATTCACCCCTCCACTTT.

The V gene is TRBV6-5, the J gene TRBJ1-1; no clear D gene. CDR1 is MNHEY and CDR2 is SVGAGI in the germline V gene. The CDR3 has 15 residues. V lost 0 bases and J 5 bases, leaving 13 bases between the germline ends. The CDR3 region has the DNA TGTGCCAGCAGTTACTCCTCGGAGCAAAGGACTGAAGCTTTCTTT. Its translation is CASSYSSEQRTEAFF.

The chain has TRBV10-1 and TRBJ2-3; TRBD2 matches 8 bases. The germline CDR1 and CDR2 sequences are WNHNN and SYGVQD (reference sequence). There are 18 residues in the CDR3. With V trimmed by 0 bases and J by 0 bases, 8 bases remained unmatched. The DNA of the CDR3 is TGCGCCAGCAGTGAGTCTTGGCTAGCGGGTATGAGCACAGATACGCAGTATTTT. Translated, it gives CASSESWLAGMSTDTQYF.

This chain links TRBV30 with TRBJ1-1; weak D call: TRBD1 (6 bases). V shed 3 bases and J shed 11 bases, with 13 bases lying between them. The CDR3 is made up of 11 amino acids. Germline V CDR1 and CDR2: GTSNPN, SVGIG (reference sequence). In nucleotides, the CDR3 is TGTGCCTGGAGGGACAGCCGGGCGGCTTTCTTT. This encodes CAWRDSRAAFF.

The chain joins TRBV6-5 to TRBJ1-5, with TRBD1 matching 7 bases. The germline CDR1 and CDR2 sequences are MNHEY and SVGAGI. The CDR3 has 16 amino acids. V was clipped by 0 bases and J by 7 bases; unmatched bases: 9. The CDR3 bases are TGTGCCAGCAGTTACTCGATAAAAGGGGGCGGACAGCCCCAGCATTTT. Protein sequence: CASSYSIKGGGQPQHF.

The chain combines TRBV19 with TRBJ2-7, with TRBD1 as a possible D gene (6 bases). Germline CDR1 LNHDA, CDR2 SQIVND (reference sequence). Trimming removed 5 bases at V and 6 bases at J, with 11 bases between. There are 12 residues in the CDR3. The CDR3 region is CASSSQGLEQYF. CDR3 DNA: TGTGCCAGTAGTTCACAGGGTCTCGAGCAGTACTTC.

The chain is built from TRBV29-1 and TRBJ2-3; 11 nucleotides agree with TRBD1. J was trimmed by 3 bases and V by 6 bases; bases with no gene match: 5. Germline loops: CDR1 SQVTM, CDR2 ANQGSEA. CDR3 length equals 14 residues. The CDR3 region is CSVGQGARTDTQYF. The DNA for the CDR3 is TGCAGCGTAGGACAGGGGGCGCGGACAGATACGCAGTATTTT.

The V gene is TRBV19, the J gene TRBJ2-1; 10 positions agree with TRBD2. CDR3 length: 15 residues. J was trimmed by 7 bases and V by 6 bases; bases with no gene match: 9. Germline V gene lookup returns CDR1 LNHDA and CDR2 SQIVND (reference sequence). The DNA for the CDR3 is TGTGCCAGTAGGAAGTCTACTAGCGGGACGAATGAGCAGTTCTTC. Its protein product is CASRKSTSGTNEQFF. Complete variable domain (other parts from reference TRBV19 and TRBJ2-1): DGGITQSPKYLFRKEGQNVTLSCEQNLNHDAMYWYRQDPGQGLRLIYYSQIVNDFQKGDIAEGYSVSREKKESFPLTVTSAQKNPTAFYLCASRKSTSGTNEQFFGPGTRLTVL.

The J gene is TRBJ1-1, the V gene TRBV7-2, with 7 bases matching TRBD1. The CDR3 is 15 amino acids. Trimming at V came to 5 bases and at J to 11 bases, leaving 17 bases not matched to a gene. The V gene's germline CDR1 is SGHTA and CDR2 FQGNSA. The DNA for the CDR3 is TGTGCCAGCAGCCAACCACGGACAGGAAATATCGGCGCTTTCTTT. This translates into CASSQPRTGNIGAFF.

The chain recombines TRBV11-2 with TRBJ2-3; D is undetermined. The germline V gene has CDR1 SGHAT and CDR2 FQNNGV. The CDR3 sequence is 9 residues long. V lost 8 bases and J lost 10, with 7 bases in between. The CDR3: CASGRPQYF. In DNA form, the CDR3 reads TGTGCCAGCGGCCGCCCGCAGTATTTT.

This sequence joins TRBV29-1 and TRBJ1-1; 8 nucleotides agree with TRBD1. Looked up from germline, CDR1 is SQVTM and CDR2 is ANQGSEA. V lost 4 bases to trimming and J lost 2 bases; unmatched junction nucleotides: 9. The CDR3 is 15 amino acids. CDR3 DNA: TGCAGCGTTGGGGGACTGACAGGGGCAAACACTGAAGCTTTCTTT. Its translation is CSVGGLTGANTEAFF.

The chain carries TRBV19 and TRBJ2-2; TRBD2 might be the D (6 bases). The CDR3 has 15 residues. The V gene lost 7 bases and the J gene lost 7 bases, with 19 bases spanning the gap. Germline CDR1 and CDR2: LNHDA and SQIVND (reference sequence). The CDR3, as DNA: TGTGCCAGTACCCTAGGCCCAGTGGGAGGCGGGGAGCTGTTTTTT. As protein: CASTLGPVGGGELFF.

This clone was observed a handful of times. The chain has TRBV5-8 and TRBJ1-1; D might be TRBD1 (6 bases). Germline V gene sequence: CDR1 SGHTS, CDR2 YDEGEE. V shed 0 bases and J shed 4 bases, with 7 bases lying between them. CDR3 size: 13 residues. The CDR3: CASSLEGGTEAFF. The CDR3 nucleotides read TGTGCCAGCAGCTTGGAAGGGGGCACTGAAGCTTTCTTT.

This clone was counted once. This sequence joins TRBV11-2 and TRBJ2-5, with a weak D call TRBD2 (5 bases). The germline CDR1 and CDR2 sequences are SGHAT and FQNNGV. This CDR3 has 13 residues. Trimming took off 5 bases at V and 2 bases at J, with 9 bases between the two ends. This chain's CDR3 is CASSRDYQETQYF. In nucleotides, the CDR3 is TGTGCCAGCAGCCGGGATTATCAAGAGACCCAGTACTTC.

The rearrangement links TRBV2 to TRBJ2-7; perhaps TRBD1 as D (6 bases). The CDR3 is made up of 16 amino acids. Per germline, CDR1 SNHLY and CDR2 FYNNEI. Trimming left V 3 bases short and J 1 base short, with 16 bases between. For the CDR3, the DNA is TGTGCCAGCAGTGACGCCCTCACAGGGAATTCCTACGAGCAGTACTTC. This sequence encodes CASSDALTGNSYEQYF.

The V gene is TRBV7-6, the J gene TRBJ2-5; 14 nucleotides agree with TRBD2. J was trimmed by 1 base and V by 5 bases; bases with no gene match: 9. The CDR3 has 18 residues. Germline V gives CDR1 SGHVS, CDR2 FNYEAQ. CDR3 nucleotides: TGTGCCAGCAGCAGCAACCCGGGACTAGCGGGGGTCCAAGAGACCCAGTACTTC. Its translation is CASSSNPGLAGVQETQYF.

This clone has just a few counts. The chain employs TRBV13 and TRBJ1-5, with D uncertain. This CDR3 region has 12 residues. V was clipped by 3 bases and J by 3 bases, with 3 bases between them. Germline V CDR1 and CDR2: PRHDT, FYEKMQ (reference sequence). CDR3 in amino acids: CASSFYNQPQHF. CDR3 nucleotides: TGTGCCAGCAGCTTCTACAATCAGCCCCAGCATTTT.

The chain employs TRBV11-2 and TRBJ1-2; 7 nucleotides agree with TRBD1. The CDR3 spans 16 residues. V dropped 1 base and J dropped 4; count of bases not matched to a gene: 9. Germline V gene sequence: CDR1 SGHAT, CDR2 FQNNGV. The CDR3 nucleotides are TGTGCCAGCAGCTTAGCCCTCAACAGGGGAATCTATGGCTACACCTTC. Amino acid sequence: CASSLALNRGIYGYTF.

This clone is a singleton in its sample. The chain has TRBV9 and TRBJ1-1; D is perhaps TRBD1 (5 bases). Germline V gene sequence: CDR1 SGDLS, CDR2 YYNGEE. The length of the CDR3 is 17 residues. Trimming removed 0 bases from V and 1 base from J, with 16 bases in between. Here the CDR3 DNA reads TGTGCCAGCAGCGTAGTGAGGTTAGGGGCCCCGAACACTGAAGCTTTCTTT. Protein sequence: CASSVVRLGAPNTEAFF.

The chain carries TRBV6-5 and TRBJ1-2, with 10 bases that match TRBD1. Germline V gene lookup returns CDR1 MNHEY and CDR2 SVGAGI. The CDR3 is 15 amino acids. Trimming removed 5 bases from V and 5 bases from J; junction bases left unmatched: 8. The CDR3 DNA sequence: TGTGCCAGCAGTCCGAAAAGACAGGGGGCATATGGCTACACCTTC. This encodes CASSPKRQGAYGYTF.

This CDR3 is CASSTKDRLREQYF. The CDR3 nucleotides are TGTGCCAGCAGTACCAAGGACAGGTTGAGGGAGCAGTACTTC. The chain couples TRBV28 to TRBJ2-7; 7 bases match TRBD1. CDR1 MDHEN and CDR2 SYDVKM come from the germline V gene. V was clipped by 5 bases and J by 7 bases; unmatched bases: 11. The CDR3 length is 14 residues.

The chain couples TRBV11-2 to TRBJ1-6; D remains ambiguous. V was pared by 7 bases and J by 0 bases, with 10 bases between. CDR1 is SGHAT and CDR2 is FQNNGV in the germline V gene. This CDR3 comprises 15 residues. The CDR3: CASTPGNSYNSPLHF. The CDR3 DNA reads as TGTGCCAGCACCCCGGGGAACTCCTATAATTCACCCCTCCACTTT.

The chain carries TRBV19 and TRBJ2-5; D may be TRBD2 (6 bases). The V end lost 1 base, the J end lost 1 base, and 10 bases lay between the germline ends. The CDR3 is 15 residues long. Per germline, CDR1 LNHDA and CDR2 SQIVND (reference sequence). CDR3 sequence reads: CASSIGGTFQETQYF. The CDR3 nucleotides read TGTGCCAGTAGTATAGGTGGGACTTTCCAAGAGACCCAGTACTTC.

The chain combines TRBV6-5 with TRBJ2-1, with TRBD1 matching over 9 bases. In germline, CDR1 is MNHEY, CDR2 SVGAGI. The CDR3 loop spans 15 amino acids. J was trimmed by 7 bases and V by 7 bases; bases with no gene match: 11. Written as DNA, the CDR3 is TGTGCCAGCATCCGGGGGACAGGGTTGAGAAATGAGCAGTTCTTC. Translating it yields CASIRGTGLRNEQFF.

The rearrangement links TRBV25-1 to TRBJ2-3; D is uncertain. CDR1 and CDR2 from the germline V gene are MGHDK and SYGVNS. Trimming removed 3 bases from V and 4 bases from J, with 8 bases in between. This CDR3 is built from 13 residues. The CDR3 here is CASSDPLSDTQYF. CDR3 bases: TGTGCCAGCAGTGATCCCCTTTCAGATACGCAGTATTTT.